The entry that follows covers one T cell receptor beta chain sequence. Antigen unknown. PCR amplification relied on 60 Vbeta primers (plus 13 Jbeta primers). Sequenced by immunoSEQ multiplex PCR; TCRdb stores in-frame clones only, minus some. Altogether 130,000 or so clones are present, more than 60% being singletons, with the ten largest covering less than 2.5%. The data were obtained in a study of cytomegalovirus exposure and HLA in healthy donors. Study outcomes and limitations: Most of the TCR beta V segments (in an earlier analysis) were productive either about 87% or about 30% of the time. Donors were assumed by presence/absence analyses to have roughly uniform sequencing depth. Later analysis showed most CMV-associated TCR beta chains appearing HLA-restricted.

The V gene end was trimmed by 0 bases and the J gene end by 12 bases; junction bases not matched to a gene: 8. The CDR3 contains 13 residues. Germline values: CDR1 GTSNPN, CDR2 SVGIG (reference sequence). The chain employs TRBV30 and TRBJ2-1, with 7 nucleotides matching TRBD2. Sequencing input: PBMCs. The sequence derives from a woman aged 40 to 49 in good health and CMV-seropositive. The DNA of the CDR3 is TGTGCCTGGAGTGTCCCGGGGGGTGTTAGGCAGTTCTTC. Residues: CAWSVPGGVRQFF.